This entry is about one T cell receptor beta chain. What it recognizes is unknown. The sample belongs to a study of OX40 agonist ivuxolimab in advanced cancers. With 8 bases removed from V and 1 base from J, the gap between germline ends came to 20 bases. This CDR3 is built from 17 residues. CDR1 is MRHNA, CDR2 SNTAGT, per germline. The protocol was immunoSEQ multiplex PCR, while the TCRdb copy is restricted to in-frame clones and leaves out a portion. This repertoire shows about 91,000 clones, 84% found once; its top ten account for more than 0.95%. Overall study findings and caveats: The study found among the lowest clonal expansion in partial responders at 0.1-3.0 mg/kg.

The chain links TRBV6-4 to TRBJ1-4; possibly TRBD1 for D (6 bases). The sample in question was CD4+ or CD8+ T cells sorted from blood, obtained in a trial of the OX40 agonist ivuxolimab. This TCR derives from an adult with an advanced solid tumor such as melanoma, head and neck, liver or kidney cancer. The CDR3 reads CASPGAGGKGTNEKLFF. The CDR3 coding sequence is TGTGCCAGCCCTGGGGCCGGGGGCAAGGGAACTAATGAAAAACTGTTTTTT.